The clone carrying this TCR beta chain was picked up many times. Antigen unknown. TCRdb re-called the reads with MiXCR, one entry per CDR3 protein. The profile shows more than 400,000 distinct CDR3 sequences, roughly 29% of them singletons. CDR1 MNHEY and CDR2 SVGEGT come from the germline V gene. The CDR3 length is 14 residues. Trimming cost V 5 bases and J 8 bases; bases outside gene matches: 9. The source of the sample is a study of T cell repertoires in cytomegalovirus infection. Regarding the study as a whole: HLA-C-restricted, CMV-specific TCR beta clonotypes were dominant ex vivo.

The sequence derives from a human donor in good health (CMV status not recorded). Some clones in this sample may be carry-over from other donors' samples. The sample was PBMCs. The chain joins TRBV6-2 or TRBV6-3 to TRBJ2-1; 7 bases are shared with TRBD2. In DNA form, the CDR3 reads TGTGCCAGCAGTCCCGGACTAGACGTAGATGAGCAGTTCTTC. Its protein is CASSPGLDVDEQFF.